These T cell receptor beta chains were read from a single sample in a study of cytomegalovirus exposure and HLA in healthy donors. Profiled with immunoSEQ multiplex PCR; TCRdb holds only in-frame clones, not every one. The sample lists roughly 56,000 clones; about 81% were seen once. Sequencing was done on a sample of PBMCs. The receptors were sampled from a boy younger than 18 in good health and CMV-seropositive. Both conserved end residues are part of each CDR3.

j_call,v_call,cdr3_aa
TRBJ2-1,TRBV5-4,CASSRVGGNSYNEQFF
TRBJ2-2,TRBV7-6,CASSFYPGGDTGELFF
TRBJ2-1,TRBV6-4,CASSEVWDIPNEQFF
TRBJ2-7,TRBV12-5,CASAGDYYEQYF
TRBJ2-7,TRBV11-2,CASSPGGIFYEQYF
TRBJ2-3,TRBV6-6,CASSRPSGQGPDTQYF
TRBJ1-1,TRBV27,CASSTLNPTGELAAFF
TRBJ1-2,TRBV5-6,CASSLAPGQGFHGYTF
TRBJ2-7,TRBV14,CASSLRDRGFRSDEQYF
TRBJ1-5,TRBV6-5,CASSPTGFPNQPQHF
TRBJ2-7,TRBV10-3,CAISEHAGRTYEQYF
TRBJ2-5,TRBV4-1,CASSQVLAGGPGIETQYF
TRBJ2-1,TRBV7-9,CASSSLTVYNEQFF
TRBJ2-7,TRBV4-1,CASSPQGSSYEQYF
TRBJ2-2,TRBV5-1,CASSLTSGVNTGELFF
TRBJ1-4,TRBV5-5,CASTPRATNEKLFF
TRBJ2-7,TRBV7-9,CASTFTQGGSEQYF
TRBJ2-1,TRBV21-1,CASSTTRTGPRCEQFF
TRBJ2-5,TRBV4-2,CASRSSGGEETQYF
TRBJ1-4,TRBV5-1,CASSRRGTGVEKLFF
TRBJ2-3,TRBV7-6,CASSLGGGSDTQYF
TRBJ2-3,TRBV7-2,CASSPPEDTQYF
TRBJ1-5,TRBV7-9,CASSPNSGQNQPQHF
TRBJ2-3,TRBV6-1,CASSDGLAGFTDTQYF
TRBJ2-1,TRBV7-2,CASSLVSSGGINEQFF
TRBJ1-2,TRBV19,CASSIGQGYGYTF
TRBJ2-5,TRBV2,CASSEDRQETQYF
TRBJ2-1,TRBV11-3,CASSLGFGLRNEQFF
TRBJ2-1,TRBV7-3,CASSFAASSYNEQFF
TRBJ2-4,TRBV5-1,CASSLEVQGGIQYF
TRBJ2-7,TRBV5-6,CASSGGTSYEQYF
TRBJ1-5,TRBV6-6,CASSIQGYNQPQHF